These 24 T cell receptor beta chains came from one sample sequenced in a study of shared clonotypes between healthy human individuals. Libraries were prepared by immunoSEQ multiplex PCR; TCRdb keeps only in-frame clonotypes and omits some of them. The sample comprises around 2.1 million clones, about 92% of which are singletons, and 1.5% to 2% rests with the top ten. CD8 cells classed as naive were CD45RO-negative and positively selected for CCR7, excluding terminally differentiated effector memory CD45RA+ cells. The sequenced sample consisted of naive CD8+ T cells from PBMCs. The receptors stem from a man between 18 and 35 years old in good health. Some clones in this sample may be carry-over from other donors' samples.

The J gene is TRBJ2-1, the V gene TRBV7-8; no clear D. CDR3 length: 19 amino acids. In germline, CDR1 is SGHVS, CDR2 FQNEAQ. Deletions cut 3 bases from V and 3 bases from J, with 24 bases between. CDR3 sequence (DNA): TGTGCCAGCAGCTTCCCGCAACGGGCCCTGACACTAAGCTACAATGAGCAGTTCTTC. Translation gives CASSFPQRALTLSYNEQFF. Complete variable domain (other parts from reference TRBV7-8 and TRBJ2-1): GAGVSQSPRYKVAKRGQDVALRCDPISGHVSLFWYQQALGQGPEFLTYFQNEAQLDKSGLPSDRFFAERPEGSVSTLKIQRTQQEDSAVYLCASSFPQRALTLSYNEQFFGPGTRLTVL.

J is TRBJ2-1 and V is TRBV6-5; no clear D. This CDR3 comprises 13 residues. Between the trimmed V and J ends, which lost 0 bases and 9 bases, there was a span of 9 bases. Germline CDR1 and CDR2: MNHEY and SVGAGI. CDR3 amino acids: CASSYSAGVEQFF. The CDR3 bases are TGTGCCAGCAGTTACTCGGCTGGGGTTGAGCAGTTCTTC.

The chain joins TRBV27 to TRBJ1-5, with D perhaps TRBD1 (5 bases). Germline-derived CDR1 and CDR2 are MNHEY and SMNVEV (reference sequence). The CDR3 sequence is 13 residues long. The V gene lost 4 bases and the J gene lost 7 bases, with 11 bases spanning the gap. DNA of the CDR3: TGTGCCAGCAGTTCAGGGCTCGGGCAGCCCCAGCATTTT. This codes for CASSSGLGQPQHF.

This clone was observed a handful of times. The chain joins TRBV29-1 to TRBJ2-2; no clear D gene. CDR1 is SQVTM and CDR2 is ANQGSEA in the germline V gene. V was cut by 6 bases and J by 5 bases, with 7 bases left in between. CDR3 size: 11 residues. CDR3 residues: CSVAMTGELFF. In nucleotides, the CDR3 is TGCAGCGTAGCAATGACCGGGGAGCTGTTTTTT.

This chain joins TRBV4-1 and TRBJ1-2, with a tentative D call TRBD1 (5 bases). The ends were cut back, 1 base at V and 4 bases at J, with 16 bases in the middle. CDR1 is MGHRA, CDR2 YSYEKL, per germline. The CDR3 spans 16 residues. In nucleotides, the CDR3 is TGCGCCAGCAGCCAAGGACTCAAGCAGGGTACCTATGGCTACACCTTC. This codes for CASSQGLKQGTYGYTF.

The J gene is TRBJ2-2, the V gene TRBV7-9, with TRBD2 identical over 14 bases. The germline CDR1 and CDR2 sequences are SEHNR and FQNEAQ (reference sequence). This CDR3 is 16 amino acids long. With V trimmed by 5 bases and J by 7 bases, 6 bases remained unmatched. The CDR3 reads CASSLGLAGAGGELFF. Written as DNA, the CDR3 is TGTGCCAGCAGCCTGGGACTAGCGGGAGCGGGCGGGGAGCTGTTTTTT.

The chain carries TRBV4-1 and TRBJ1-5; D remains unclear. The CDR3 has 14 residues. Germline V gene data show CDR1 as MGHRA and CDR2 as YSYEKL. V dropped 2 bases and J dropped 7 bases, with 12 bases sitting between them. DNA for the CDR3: TGCGCCAGCAGCCAATCCGCCGGGGAGCAGCCCCAGCATTTT. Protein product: CASSQSAGEQPQHF.

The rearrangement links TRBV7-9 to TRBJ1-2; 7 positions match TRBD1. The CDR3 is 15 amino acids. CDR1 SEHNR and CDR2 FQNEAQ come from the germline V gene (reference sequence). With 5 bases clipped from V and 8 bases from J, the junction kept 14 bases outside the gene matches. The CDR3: CASSDTPTGKMGYTF. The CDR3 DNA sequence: TGTGCCAGCAGCGACACTCCGACAGGGAAGATGGGCTACACCTTC. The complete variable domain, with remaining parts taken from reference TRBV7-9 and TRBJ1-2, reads DTGVSQNPRHKITKRGQNVTFRCDPISEHNRLYWYRQTLGQGPEFLTYFQNEAQLEKSRLLSDRFSAERPKGSFSTLEIQRTEQGDSAMYLCASSDTPTGKMGYTFGSGTRLTVV.

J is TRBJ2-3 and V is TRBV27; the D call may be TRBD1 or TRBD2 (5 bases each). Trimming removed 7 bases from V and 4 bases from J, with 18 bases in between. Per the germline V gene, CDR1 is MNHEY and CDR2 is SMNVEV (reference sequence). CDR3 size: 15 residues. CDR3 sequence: CASTRRGPLPDTQYF. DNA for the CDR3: TGTGCCAGCACTAGAAGGGGACCCCTGCCAGATACGCAGTATTTT.

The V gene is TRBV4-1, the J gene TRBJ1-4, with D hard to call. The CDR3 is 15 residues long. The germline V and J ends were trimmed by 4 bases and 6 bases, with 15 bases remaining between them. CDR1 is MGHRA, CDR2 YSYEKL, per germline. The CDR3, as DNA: TGCGCCAGCAGCCTCATTGACATGGATGATGAAAAACTGTTTTTT. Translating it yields CASSLIDMDDEKLFF.

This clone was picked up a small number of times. CDR3 residues: CSVLRLGSYGYTF. Here the CDR3 DNA reads TGCAGCGTCCTCCGGTTGGGATCCTATGGCTACACCTTC. The rearrangement joins TRBV29-1 to TRBJ1-2, with D hard to call. Germline V lookup: CDR1 SQVTM, CDR2 ANQGSEA. V dropped 6 bases and J dropped 4 bases, with 15 bases sitting between them. CDR3 length equals 13 residues.

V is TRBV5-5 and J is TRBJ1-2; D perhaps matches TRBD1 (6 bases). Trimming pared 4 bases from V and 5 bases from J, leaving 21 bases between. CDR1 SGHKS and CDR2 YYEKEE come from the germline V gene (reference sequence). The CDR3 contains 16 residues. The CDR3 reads CASSISRDTVVYGYTF. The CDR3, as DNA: TGTGCCAGCAGCATTTCCCGGGACACGGTCGTATATGGCTACACCTTC.

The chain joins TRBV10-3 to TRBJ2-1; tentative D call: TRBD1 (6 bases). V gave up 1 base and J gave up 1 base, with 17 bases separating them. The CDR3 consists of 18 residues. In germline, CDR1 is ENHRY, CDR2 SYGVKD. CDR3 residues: CAISELSQTGFSYNEQFF. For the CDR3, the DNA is TGTGCCATCAGTGAGTTATCTCAGACAGGCTTTTCCTACAATGAGCAGTTCTTC.

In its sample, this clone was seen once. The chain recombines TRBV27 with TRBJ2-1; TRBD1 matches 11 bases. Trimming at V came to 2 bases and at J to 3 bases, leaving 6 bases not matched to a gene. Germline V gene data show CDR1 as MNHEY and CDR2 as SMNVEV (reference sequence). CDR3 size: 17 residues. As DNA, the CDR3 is TGTGCCAGCAGTTTAAGAGCCGGGACAGGGGGCTACAATGAGCAGTTCTTC. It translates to CASSLRAGTGGYNEQFF.

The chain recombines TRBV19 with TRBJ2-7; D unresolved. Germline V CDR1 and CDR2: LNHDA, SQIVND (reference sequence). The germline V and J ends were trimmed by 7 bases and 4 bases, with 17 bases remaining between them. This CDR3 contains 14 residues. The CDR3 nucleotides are TGTGCCAGTACCCCAGCCCCAGAGATTTACGAGCAGTACTTC. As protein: CASTPAPEIYEQYF. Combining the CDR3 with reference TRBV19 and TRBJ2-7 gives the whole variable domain DGGITQSPKYLFRKEGQNVTLSCEQNLNHDAMYWYRQDPGQGLRLIYYSQIVNDFQKGDIAEGYSVSREKKESFPLTVTSAQKNPTAFYLCASTPAPEIYEQYFGPGTRLTVT.

CDR3: CASSVGWSSADEQFF. CDR3 DNA sequence: TGTGCCAGCAGCGTAGGGTGGTCCTCCGCTGATGAGCAGTTCTTC. J is TRBJ2-1 and V is TRBV11-2; D ambiguous. V lost 5 bases and J 8 bases, leaving 19 bases between the germline ends. The CDR3 loop spans 15 amino acids. CDR1 is SGHAT, CDR2 FQNNGV, per germline.

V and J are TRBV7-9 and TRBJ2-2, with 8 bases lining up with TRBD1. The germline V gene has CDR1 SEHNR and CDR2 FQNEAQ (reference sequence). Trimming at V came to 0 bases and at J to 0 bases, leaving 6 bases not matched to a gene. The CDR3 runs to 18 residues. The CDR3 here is CASSLAGQGAANTGELFF. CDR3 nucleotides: TGTGCCAGCAGCTTAGCGGGGCAGGGGGCCGCGAACACCGGGGAGCTGTTTTTT.

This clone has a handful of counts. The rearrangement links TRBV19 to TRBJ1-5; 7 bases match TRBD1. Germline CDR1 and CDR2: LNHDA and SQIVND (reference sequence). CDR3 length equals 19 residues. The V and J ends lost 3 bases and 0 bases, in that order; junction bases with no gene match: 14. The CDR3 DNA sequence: TGTGCCAGTAGTATTGTCCCCGGACAGGCCGTCTATAGCAATCAGCCCCAGCATTTT. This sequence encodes CASSIVPGQAVYSNQPQHF.

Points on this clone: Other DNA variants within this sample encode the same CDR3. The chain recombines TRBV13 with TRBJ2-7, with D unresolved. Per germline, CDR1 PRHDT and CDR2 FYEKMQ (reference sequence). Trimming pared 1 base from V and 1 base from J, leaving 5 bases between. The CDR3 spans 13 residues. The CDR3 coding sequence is TGTGCCAGCAGCTTAGAAGGATCCTACGAGCAGTACTTC. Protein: CASSLEGSYEQYF.

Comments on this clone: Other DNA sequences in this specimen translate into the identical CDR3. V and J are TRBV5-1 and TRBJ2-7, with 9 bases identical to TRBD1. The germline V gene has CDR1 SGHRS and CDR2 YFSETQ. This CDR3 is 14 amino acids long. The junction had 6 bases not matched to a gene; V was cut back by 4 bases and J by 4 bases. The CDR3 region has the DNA TGCGCCAGCAGCCTTGACAGGGGGGAATACGAGCAGTACTTC. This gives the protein CASSLDRGEYEQYF. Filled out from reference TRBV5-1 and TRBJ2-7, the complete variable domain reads KAGVTQTPRYLIKTRGQQVTLSCSPISGHRSVSWYQQTPGQGLQFLFEYFSETQRNKGNFPGRFSGRQFSNSRSEMNVSTLELGDSALYLCASSLDRGEYEQYFGPGTRLTVT.

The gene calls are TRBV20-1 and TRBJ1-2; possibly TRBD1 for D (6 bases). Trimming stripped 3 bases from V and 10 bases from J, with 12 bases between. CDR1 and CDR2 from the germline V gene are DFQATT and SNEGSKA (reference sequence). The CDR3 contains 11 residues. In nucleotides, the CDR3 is TGCAGTGCTAGGACGGGGGCGGCCTACACCTTC. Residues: CSARTGAAYTF.

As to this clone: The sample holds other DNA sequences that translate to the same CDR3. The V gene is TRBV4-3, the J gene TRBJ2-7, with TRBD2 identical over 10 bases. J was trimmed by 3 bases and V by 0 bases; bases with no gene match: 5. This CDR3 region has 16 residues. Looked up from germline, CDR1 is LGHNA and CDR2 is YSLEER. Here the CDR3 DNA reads TGCGCCAGCAGCCAAGATCGGACTAGCGGTCGCTACGAGCAGTACTTC. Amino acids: CASSQDRTSGRYEQYF.

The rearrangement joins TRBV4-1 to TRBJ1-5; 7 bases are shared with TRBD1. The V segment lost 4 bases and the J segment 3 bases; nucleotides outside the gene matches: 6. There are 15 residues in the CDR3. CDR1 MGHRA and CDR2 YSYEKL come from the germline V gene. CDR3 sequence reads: CASSLITGVNQPQHF. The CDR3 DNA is TGCGCCAGCAGCCTCATTACAGGGGTCAATCAGCCCCAGCATTTT.

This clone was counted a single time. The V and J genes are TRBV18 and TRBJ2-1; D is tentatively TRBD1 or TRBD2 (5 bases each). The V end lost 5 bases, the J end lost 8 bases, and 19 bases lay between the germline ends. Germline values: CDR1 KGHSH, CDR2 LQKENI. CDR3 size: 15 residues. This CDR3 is CASSSGRTSWDEQFF. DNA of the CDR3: TGTGCCAGCTCATCGGGACGGACCTCATGGGATGAGCAGTTCTTC.